This T cell receptor beta chain was observed in a study of T cell responses to AZD1222 COVID-19 vaccine (dated by TCRdb to the early 2020s). Concerning the study at large: Because spike-specific TCR depth and breadth did not differ between the two schedules, AZD1222 recipients who got a second dose at roughly 4 weeks were pooled with those who got a second dose at roughly 12 weeks. Trial participants were enrolled by age into subgroups of 18-55, 56-69 and 70-plus years, and around 150, 29 and 61 TCR-sequenced participants, respectively, were included in these subgroups. A total of 240 or so trial participants underwent TCR sequencing, of whom some 200 had received two doses of AZD1222 and 26 had received two doses of the MenACWY control vaccine. General study outcomes and caveats: The 56-69-year group was small, and its depth increase did not reach significance, likely because of low power. Participants were mostly white British, with more females than males. The authors suggested clonal diversity may have been underestimated. The whole spike protein was spanned by vaccine-associated CD4 TCRs, and dominant responses were seen in regions 160-218 and 743-854. Epitopes outside the regions mutated in the B.1.351 and B.1.1.7 variants were reportedly recognized by nearly half of the unique spike-specific TCRs. A significant rise in spike-specific TCR breadth and depth was observed after two AZD1222 doses relative to day 0 and relative to MenACWY recipients. Conclusions about previously exposed vaccinees are limited because only five or six AZD1222 recipients were SARS-CoV-2 seropositive at baseline. No day 14 peak-response samples were available, so repertoires were characterized only after the peak T cell response.

With respect to this clone: Which antigen it targets is not known. Within one base of it there is no much larger clone, and no base qualities were kept.

The sample's time point label is to be understood as: baseline before first vaccination. The vaccinee samples were drawn from two UK trials, COV001 and COV002, one of which was a single-blind randomized controlled phase 2/3 trial testing AZD1222 (ChAdOx1 nCoV-19) in healthy adults. Trial participant PBMC samples were collected at day 0 and day 28 after the second dose for TCRbeta chain sequencing. The CDR3 has 15 amino acids, counting the end cysteine and phenylalanine. Solely the CDR3 DNA is kept, with 45 bases framed from the first base. The germline V gene (reference sequence) provides CDR1 LNHNV and CDR2 YYDKDF. V is clipped by 0 bases and J by 0 bases, and the sequence between their germline boundaries is 6 bases long. The CDR3 regions of human TCRbeta chains were analyzed by immunosequencing. Per the source publication's procedure: TCRs in the repertoires were compared against a reference library of SARS-CoV-2-specific TCRs that had been generated with the MIRA antigen-specificity platform. Breadth was defined as the fraction of unique TCRs that were SARS-CoV-2-associated, and depth was defined as the fraction of total T cells that were SARS-CoV-2-associated. Using the MIRA data, every spike-specific TCR was mapped to the spike region that the TCR reacted to and assigned to either a CD4 or a CD8 class. Log10-transformed breadth and depth values were compared by one-way ANOVA with Sidak's multiple comparisons tests. What TCRdb holds here is the immuneACCESS table cut down to in-frame rearrangements. Part of the clones is not present; checked against another copy, under half of the missing clones reflect an unresolved V gene, and the others are unexplained. The DNA was the basis for D and trimming; V, J and clone size are from that table. The sample records approximately 120,000 clones, around 93% of which are singletons. Around 7.5% of the sample is in the top ten clones.

This receptor was identified in an adult in good health. The source material was peripheral blood, sampled on day 0 of AZD1222 vaccination. The V and J genes are TRBV15 and TRBJ1-3; the D gene identity is not certain. The CDR3: CATSRDSVSGNTIYF. The DNA sequence is given as TGTGCCACCAGCAGAGATTCTGTCTCTGGAAACACCATATATTTT. Supplemented by the reference TRBV15 and TRBJ1-3 proteins around the CDR3, the complete variable domain is DAMVIQNPRYQVTQFGKPVTLSCSQTLNHNVMYWYQQKSSQAPKLLFHYYDKDFNNEADTPDNFQSRRPNTSFCFLDIRSPGLGDTAMYLCATSRDSVSGNTIYFGEGSWLTVV.